These T cell receptor beta chains were read from a single sample in a study of blood T cells in healthy people across ages. MiXCR was run by TCRdb on the 5' RACE reads, yielding one entry per CDR3 protein. Here the sample spans 1.5 million to 2 million distinct CDR3 sequences, about 30% being singletons. Sequenced input: blood. Receptors were obtained from a woman aged 30 to 39 in good health. The CDR3 runs from the conserved cysteine through the conserved F or W. The D gene is left open where the match is weak. Some rows have no size entry. The others give once, few or many, or a class for an expanded clone.

NA,TRBV3-1,TRBJ2-4,NA,CASSQLAGDDDIQYF,TGTGCCAGCAGCCAGCTAGCAGGGGATGACGACATTCAGTACTTC
many,TRBV29-1,TRBJ1-2,NA,CSVERGDYGYTF,TGCAGCGTTGAGCGGGGGGACTATGGCTACACCTTC
NA,TRBV15,TRBJ1-6,NA,CATSRREPRSPLHF,TGTGCCACCAGCAGAAGGGAACCGAGATCACCCCTCCACTTT
NA,TRBV6-2/TRBV6-3,TRBJ2-1,TRBD2,CASSYQTSGVSYEQHF,TGTGCCAGCAGTTACCAGACTAGCGGGGTCTCCTACGAGCAGCACTTC
few,TRBV3-1,TRBJ2-6,NA,CASSLKGANVLTF,TGTGCCAGCAGCCTCAAAGGGGCCAACGTCCTGACTTTC
NA,TRBV19,TRBJ1-5,NA,CASHQDRSSNQPQHF,TGTGCCAGCCACCAAGACAGGTCCAGCAATCAGCCCCAGCATTTT
NA,TRBV7-2,TRBJ2-5,NA,CASSLEGSLRLKETQYF,TGTGCCAGCAGCTTAGAAGGGTCTCTCCGCCTGAAAGAGACCCAGTACTTC
NA,TRBV29-1,TRBJ2-7,NA,CSVQQGIGYEQYF,TGCAGCGTCCAGCAGGGGATTGGGTACGAGCAGTACTTC
few,TRBV20-1,TRBJ2-1,TRBD2,CSALSARGALYNEQFF,TGCAGTGCTCTCTCAGCGCGGGGGGCACTTTACAATGAGCAGTTCTTC
few,TRBV27,TRBJ2-7,NA,CASSPVGFNSYEQYF,TGTGCCAGCAGTCCCGTCGGGTTTAACTCCTACGAGCAGTACTTC
NA,TRBV30,TRBJ2-5,TRBD2,CAWSGSAGEETQYF,TGTGCCTGGAGTGGGTCCGCGGGGGAAGAGACCCAGTACTTC
few,TRBV20-1,TRBJ2-1,NA,CSAYLGGSSYNEQFF,TGCAGTGCGTACCTAGGGGGGAGCTCCTACAATGAGCAGTTCTTC
few,TRBV5-6,TRBJ1-1,TRBD1,CASSLGDRGLEAFF,TGTGCCAGCAGCTTGGGGGACAGGGGGCTAGAAGCTTTCTTT
few,TRBV5-1,TRBJ2-3,TRBD1,CASSGPGQGRNTQYF,TGCGCCAGCAGCGGCCCGGGACAGGGTAGGAATACGCAGTATTTT